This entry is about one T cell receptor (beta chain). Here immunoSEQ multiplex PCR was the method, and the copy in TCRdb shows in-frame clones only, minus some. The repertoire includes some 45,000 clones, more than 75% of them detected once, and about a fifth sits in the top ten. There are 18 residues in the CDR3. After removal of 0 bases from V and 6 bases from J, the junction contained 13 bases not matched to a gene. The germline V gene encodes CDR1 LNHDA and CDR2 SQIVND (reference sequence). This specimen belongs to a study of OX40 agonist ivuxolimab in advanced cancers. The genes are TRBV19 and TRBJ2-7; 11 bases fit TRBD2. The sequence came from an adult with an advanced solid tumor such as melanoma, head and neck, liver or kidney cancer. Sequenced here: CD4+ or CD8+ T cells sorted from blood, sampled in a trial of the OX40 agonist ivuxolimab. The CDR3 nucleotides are TGTGCCAGTAGTATAGATCTTTTTTTTAGCGGGAGGGCCTCCGAGCAGTACTTC. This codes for CASSIDLFFSGRASEQYF. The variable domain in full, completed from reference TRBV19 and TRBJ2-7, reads DGGITQSPKYLFRKEGQNVTLSCEQNLNHDAMYWYRQDPGQGLRLIYYSQIVNDFQKGDIAEGYSVSREKKESFPLTVTSAQKNPTAFYLCASSIDLFFSGRASEQYFGPGTRLTVT.